This entry concerns a single T cell receptor (beta chain). This sample is drawn from a study of T cell changes during pregnancy in multiple sclerosis. The protocol was immunoSEQ multiplex PCR, while the TCRdb copy is restricted to in-frame clones and leaves out a portion. The table includes 60,000 or so clones, 70% to 90% detected once. The CDR3 sequence is 15 residues long. Germline lookup yields CDR1 SQVTM and CDR2 ANQGSEA. Trimming took 1 base from V and 4 from J, leaving 17 bases between them. The sample here was peripheral blood, taken in the first trimester of pregnancy. The source is a female donor with multiple sclerosis, enrolled in a pregnancy study. This chain links TRBV29-1 with TRBJ2-7; no definite D call. CDR3 in amino acids: CSVEATTEHRYEQYF. CDR3 bases: TGCAGCGTTGAAGCGACGACTGAACATCGGTACGAGCAGTACTTC.